Shown below are 4 T cell receptor beta chains from a single sample sequenced in a study of control samples from healthy donors and cancer patients. Sequenced by immunoSEQ multiplex PCR; TCRdb stores in-frame clones only, minus some. The sample includes about 84,000 clones, approximately 80% of them seen just once. Material: PBMCs. These receptors were taken from a man in his fifties or sixties with head and neck cancer.

This clone showed up just once. The chain is built from TRBV6-5 and TRBJ1-2, with TRBD1 identical over 8 bases. V lost 4 bases to trimming and J lost 3 bases; unmatched junction nucleotides: 7. This CDR3 region has 15 residues. Germline-derived CDR1 and CDR2 are MNHEY and SVGAGI. The CDR3 region is CASSLSGGEHYGYTF. The CDR3 DNA reads as TGTGCCAGCAGTTTGTCAGGGGGCGAGCACTATGGCTACACCTTC.

The V gene is TRBV7-2, the J gene TRBJ2-5; 10 bases are shared with TRBD2. Germline V lookup: CDR1 SGHTA, CDR2 FQGNSA. After removal of 1 base from V and 4 bases from J, the junction contained 0 bases not matched to a gene. The CDR3 is 14 amino acids. CDR3 in amino acids: CASSLGTSGETQYF. In nucleotides, the CDR3 is TGTGCCAGCAGCTTAGGGACTAGCGGAGAGACCCAGTACTTC.

The chain is built from TRBV3-1 (or the pseudogene TRBV3-2) and TRBJ1-1; 8 bases match TRBD1. The CDR3 is made up of 16 amino acids. Unmatched junction bases numbered 11, after V lost 3 bases and J lost 5 bases. CDR1 is LGHDT and CDR2 is YNNKEL in the germline V gene (reference sequence). CDR3 sequence: CASSHGTGRANTEAFF. The CDR3 DNA is TGTGCCAGCAGCCACGGGACAGGCCGAGCGAATACTGAAGCTTTCTTT.

This clone was seen only once. The genes are TRBV9 and TRBJ2-1; no clear D gene. The CDR3 spans 11 residues. Trimming took 3 bases from V and 4 from J, leaving 2 bases between them. Germline V gene lookup returns CDR1 SGDLS and CDR2 YYNGEE. The CDR3 protein is CASSEYNEQFF. In nucleotides, the CDR3 is TGTGCCAGCAGCGAGTACAATGAGCAGTTCTTC.